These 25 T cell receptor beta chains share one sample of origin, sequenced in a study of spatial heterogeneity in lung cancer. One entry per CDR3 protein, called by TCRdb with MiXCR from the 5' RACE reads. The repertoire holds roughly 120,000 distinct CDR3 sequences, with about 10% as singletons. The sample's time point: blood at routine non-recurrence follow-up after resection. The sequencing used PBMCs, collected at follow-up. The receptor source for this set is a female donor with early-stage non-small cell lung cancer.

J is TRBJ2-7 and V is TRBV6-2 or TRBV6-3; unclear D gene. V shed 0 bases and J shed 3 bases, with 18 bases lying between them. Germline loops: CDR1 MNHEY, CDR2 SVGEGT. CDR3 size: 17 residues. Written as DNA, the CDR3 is TGTGCCAGCAGTTACTCGACCTACTCTCCTTCATTCTACGAGCAGTACTTC. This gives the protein CASSYSTYSPSFYEQYF.

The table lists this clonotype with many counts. The CDR3, as DNA: TGTGCCAGCAGTCCCCCGACTCGGGCCTACGAGCAGTACGTC. Its translation is CASSPPTRAYEQYV. V usage is TRBV2 and J usage is TRBJ2-7; D not certain. Germline V gives CDR1 SNHLY, CDR2 FYNNEI. This CDR3 spans 14 amino acids. Trimming removed 5 bases at V and 2 bases at J, with 13 bases between.

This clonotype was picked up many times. The CDR3 is CASSPSGTGFLEQYF. The CDR3 DNA follows: TGTGCCAGCAGCCCATCCGGGACAGGGTTTCTCGAGCAGTACTTC. The V call is TRBV3-1, the J call TRBJ2-7; 9 nucleotides line up with TRBD1. This CDR3 has 15 residues. J lost 6 bases, V lost 4 bases, and 10 bases had no gene match. Per germline, CDR1 LGHDT and CDR2 YNNKEL (reference sequence).

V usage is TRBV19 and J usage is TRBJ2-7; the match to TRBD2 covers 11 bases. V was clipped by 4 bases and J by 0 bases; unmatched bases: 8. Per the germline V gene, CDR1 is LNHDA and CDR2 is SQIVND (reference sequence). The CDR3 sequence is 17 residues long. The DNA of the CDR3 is TGTGCCAGTAGTACACCGGGACTAGCGGTAAGCTCCTACGAGCAGTACTTC. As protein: CASSTPGLAVSSYEQYF. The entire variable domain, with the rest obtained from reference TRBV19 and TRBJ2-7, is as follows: DGGITQSPKYLFRKEGQNVTLSCEQNLNHDAMYWYRQDPGQGLRLIYYSQIVNDFQKGDIAEGYSVSREKKESFPLTVTSAQKNPTAFYLCASSTPGLAVSSYEQYFGPGTRLTVT.

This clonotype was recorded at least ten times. This CDR3 reads CASSSNGQGSYGYTF. CDR3 nucleotides: TGTGCCAGCAGTTCAAATGGACAGGGTTCCTATGGCTACACCTTC. This sequence joins TRBV28 and TRBJ1-2; 8 bases match TRBD1. CDR1 MDHEN and CDR2 SYDVKM come from the germline V gene. The trim removed 4 bases at V and 4 bases at J, leaving 8 bases unmatched. There are 15 residues in the CDR3.

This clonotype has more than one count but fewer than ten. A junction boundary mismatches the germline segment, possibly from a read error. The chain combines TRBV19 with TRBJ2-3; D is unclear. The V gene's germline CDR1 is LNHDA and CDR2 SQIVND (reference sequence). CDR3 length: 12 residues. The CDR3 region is CASSVDTDTQYF. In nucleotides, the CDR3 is TGTGCCAGTAGTGTAGACACAGATACGCAGTATTTT.

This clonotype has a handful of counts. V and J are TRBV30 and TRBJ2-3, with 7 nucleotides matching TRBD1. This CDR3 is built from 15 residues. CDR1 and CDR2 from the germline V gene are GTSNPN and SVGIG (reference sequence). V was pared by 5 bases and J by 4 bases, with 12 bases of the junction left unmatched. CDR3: CAWSTGEVSPDTQYF. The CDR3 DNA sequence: TGTGCCTGGTCTACAGGGGAAGTATCGCCAGATACGCAGTATTTT.

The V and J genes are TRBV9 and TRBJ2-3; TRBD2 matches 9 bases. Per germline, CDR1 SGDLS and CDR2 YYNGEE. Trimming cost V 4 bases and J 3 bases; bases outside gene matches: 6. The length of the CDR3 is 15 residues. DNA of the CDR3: TGTGCCAGCAGCTTTAGCGGGAGTAGAACAGATACGCAGTATTTT. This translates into CASSFSGSRTDTQYF.

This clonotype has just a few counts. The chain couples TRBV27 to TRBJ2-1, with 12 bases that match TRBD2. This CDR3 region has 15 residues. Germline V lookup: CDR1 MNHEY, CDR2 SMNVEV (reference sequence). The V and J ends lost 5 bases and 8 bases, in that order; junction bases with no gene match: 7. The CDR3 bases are TGTGCCAGCAGTCGCCGACTAGCGGGAGATCATGAGCAGTTCTTC. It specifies CASSRRLAGDHEQFF.

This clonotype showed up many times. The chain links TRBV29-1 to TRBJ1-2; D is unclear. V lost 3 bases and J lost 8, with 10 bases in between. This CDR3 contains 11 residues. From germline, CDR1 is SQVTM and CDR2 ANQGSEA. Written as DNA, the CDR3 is TGCAGCGTTGAGTCCGGCCGAGGCTACACCTTC. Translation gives CSVESGRGYTF.

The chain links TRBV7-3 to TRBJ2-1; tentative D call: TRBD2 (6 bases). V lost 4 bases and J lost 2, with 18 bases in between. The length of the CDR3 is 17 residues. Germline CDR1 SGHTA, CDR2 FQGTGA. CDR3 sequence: CASSSEGGRGAYNEQFF. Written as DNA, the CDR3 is TGTGCCAGCAGCTCGGAAGGCGGGCGGGGCGCCTACAATGAGCAGTTCTTC.

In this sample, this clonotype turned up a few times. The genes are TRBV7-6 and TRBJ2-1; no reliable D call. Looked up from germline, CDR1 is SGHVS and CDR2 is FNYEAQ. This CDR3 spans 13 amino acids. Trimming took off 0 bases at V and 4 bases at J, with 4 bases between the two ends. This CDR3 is CASSLAIYNEQFF. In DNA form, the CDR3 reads TGTGCCAGCAGCTTAGCGATTTACAATGAGCAGTTCTTC.

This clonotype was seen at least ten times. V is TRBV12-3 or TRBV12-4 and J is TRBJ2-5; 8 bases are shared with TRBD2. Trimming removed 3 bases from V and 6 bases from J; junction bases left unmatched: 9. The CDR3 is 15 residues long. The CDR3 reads CASSFGFSGTQTQYF. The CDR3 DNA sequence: TGTGCCAGCAGTTTCGGTTTTAGCGGGACACAGACCCAGTACTTC.

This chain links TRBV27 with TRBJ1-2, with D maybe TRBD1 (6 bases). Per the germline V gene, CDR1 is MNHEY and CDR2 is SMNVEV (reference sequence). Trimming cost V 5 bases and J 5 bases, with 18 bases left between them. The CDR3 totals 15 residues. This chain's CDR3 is CASSEAGGGPYGYTF. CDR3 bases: TGTGCCAGCAGTGAGGCAGGTGGGGGGCCGTATGGCTACACCTTC.

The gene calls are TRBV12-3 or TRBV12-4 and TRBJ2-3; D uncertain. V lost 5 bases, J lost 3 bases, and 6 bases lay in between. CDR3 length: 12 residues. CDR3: CASSVGTDTQYF. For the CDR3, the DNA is TGTGCCAGCAGTGTGGGGACAGATACGCAGTATTTT.

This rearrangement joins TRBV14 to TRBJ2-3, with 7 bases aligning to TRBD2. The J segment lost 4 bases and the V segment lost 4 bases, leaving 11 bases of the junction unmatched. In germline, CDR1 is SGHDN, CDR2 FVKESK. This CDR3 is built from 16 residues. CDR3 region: CASSPLGGGPADTQYF. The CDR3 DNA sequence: TGTGCCAGCAGCCCCTTGGGGGGAGGGCCCGCAGATACGCAGTATTTT.

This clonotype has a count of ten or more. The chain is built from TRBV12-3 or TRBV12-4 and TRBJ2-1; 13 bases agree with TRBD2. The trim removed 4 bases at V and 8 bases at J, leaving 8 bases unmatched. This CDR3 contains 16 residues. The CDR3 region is CASSSILAGGRHEQFF. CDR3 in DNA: TGTGCCAGCAGTTCTATACTAGCGGGAGGGCGGCATGAGCAGTTCTTC.

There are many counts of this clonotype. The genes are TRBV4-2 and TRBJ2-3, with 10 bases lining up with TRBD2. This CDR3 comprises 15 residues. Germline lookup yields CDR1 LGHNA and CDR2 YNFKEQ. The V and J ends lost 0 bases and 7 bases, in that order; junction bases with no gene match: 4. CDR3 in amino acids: CASSQERTSGYTQYF. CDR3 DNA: TGTGCCAGCAGCCAAGAAAGGACTAGCGGCTATACGCAGTATTTT.

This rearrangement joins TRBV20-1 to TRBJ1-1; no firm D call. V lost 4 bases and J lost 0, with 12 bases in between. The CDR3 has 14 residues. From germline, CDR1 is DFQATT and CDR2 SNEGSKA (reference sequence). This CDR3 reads CSAKQNTLNTEAFF. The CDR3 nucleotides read TGCAGTGCTAAACAGAACACATTGAACACTGAAGCTTTCTTT.

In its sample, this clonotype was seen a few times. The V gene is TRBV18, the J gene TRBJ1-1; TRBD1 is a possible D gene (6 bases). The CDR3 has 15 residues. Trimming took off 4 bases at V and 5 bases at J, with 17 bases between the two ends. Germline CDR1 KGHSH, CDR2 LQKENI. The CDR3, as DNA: TGTGCCAGCTCACGCTCCGGGGGCATTTTAACTGAAGCTTTCTTT. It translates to CASSRSGGILTEAFF.

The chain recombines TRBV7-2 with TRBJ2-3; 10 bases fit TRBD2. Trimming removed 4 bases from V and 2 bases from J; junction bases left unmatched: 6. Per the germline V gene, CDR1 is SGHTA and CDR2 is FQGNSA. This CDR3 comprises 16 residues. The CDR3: CASSSQAGGITDTQYF. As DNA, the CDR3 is TGTGCCAGCAGCTCCCAAGCGGGAGGGATCACAGATACGCAGTATTTT.

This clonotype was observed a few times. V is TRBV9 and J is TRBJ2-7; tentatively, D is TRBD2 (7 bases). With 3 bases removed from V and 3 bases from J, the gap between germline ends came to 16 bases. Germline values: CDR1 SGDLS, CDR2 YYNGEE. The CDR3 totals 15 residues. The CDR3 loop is CASSAGALADYEQYF. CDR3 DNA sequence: TGTGCCAGCAGCGCAGGGGCCCTAGCGGACTACGAGCAGTACTTC.

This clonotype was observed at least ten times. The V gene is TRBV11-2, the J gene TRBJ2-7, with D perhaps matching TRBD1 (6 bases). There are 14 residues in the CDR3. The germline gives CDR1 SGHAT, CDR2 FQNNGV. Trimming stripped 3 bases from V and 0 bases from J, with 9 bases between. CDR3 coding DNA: TGTGCCAGCAGCTTCCAGGGGAGCTCCTACGAGCAGTACTTC. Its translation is CASSFQGSSYEQYF.

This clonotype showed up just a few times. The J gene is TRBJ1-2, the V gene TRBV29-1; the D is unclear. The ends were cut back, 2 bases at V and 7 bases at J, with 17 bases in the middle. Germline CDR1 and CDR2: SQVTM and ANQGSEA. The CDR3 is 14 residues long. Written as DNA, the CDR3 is TGCAGCGTTGAATTGCCCCCCGGGATCGGTGGCTACACCTTC. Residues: CSVELPPGIGGYTF.

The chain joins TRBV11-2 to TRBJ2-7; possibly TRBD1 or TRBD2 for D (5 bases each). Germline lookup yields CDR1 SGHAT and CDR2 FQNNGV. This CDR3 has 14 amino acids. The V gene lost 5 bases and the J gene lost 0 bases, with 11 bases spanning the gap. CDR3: CASSPPGASYEQYF. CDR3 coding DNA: TGTGCCAGCAGCCCACCCGGGGCCTCCTACGAGCAGTACTTC.